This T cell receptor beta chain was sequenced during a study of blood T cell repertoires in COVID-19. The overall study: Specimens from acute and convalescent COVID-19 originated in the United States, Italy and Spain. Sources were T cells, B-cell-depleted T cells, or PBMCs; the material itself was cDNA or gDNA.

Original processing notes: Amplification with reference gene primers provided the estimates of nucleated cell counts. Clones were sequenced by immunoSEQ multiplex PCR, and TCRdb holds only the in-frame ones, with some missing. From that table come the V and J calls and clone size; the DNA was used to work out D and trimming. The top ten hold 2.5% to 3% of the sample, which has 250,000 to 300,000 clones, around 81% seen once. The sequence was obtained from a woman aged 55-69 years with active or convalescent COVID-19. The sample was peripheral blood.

The CDR3 nucleotides read TGCGCCAGCAGCCAACCTCCCCCCGGGACTCCGAATGAGCAGTTCTTC. Amino acid sequence: CASSQPPPGTPNEQFF. The chain couples TRBV4-1 to TRBJ2-1; D is perhaps TRBD2 (6 bases). The CDR3 contains 16 residues. Trimming took off 2 bases at V and 7 bases at J, with 18 bases between the two ends. Germline CDR1 MGHRA, CDR2 YSYEKL.